This T cell receptor (beta chain) was documented in a study of blood T cell repertoires in COVID-19. Study-level information: In each case, the material was cDNA or gDNA derived from T cells, B-cell-depleted T cells, or PBMCs.

Sequenced by immunoSEQ multiplex PCR; TCRdb stores in-frame clones only, minus some. The sample records 60,000 to 75,000 clones, roughly 84% being singletons. The CDR3 length is 16 residues. Trimming left V 1 base short and J 0 bases short, with 10 bases between. CDR1 and CDR2 (germline): SGHAT, FQNNGV. The table lists this clone with a few counts. The specimen was peripheral blood. This rearrangement joins TRBV11-2 to TRBJ2-1; D possibly corresponds to TRBD1 (6 bases). The clonotype was recovered from a woman aged 45-65 years with acute or convalescent COVID-19. The CDR3 bases are TGTGCCAGCAGCTTAGCAAGGGGGAGCTCCTACAATGAGCAGTTCTTC. Translated, it gives CASSLARGSSYNEQFF.